These 30 T cell receptor beta chains came from one sample sequenced in a study of vaccination and CD4 T cells after COVID-19 (dated by TCRdb to between 2021 and 2023). Antigens of these TCRs are unknown. The treatment or condition label here, explained by the study, means: roughly nine-day PBMC culture with coronavirus spike peptide pools or control peptides (ViraFEST assay). Receptor amplification or capture employed PCR. TCRdb lists the instrument as Illumina iSeq 100. At the Johns Hopkins FTIC core, DNA from the cultured CD4+ T cells underwent TCR sequencing with the Oncomine TCR Beta short-read assay. The public reads were reprocessed in TCRdb via fastp at Q25 and MiXCR, keeping in-frame beta chains. For every CDR3 protein sequence, its rows merge into one entry that carries the most common genes and DNA. A total of roughly 22,000 distinct CDR3 sequences appear in this sample, about 30% of them only once. 9.5% to 15% of the sample is in the top ten clones.

Sequencing was carried out using cultured CD4+ T cells from blood. These receptors were collected from a human donor with COVID-19.

The chain uses TRBV19 and TRBJ1-6, with 7 bases identical to TRBD1. Germline V gene sequence: CDR1 LNHDA, CDR2 SQIVND (reference sequence). CDR3 size: 14 residues. V shed 7 bases, J shed 9 bases, and the junction held 9 bases outside the gene matches. The CDR3 region is CASNDRAKSSPLHF. In nucleotides, the CDR3 is TGTGCCAGTAATGACAGGGCGAAGAGTTCACCCCTCCACTTT. The full variable domain, in which reference TRBV19 and TRBJ1-6 provide the parts outside the CDR3, is DGGITQSPKYLFRKEGQNVTLSCEQNLNHDAMYWYRQDPGQGLRLIYYSQIVNDFQKGDIAEGYSVSREKKESFPLTVTSAQKNPTAFYLCASNDRAKSSPLHFGNGTRLTVT.

This clonotype was counted a few times. The chain couples TRBV7-3 to TRBJ2-1; 9 nucleotides agree with TRBD2. The CDR3 has 18 amino acids. Germline V gene sequence: CDR1 SGHTA, CDR2 FQGTGA. V lost 4 bases, J lost 4 bases, and 14 bases stayed unmatched. The CDR3 protein is CASSSPPGGRGGYNEQFF. CDR3 in DNA: TGTGCCAGCAGCTCCCCACCCGGTGGGCGGGGGGGTTACAATGAGCAGTTCTTC. Full variable domain (remainder filled in from reference TRBV7-3 and TRBJ2-1): GAGVSQTPSNKVTEKGKYVELRCDPISGHTALYWYRQSLGQGPEFLIYFQGTGAADDSGLPNDRFFAVRPEGSVSTLKIQRTERGDSAVYLCASSSPPGGRGGYNEQFFGPGTRLTVL.

DNA of the CDR3: TGTGCCAGTAGTATAAACCCCCCCTACGAGCAGTACTTC. Its translation is CASSINPPYEQYF. This sequence joins TRBV19 and TRBJ2-7; no clear D. Germline CDR1 and CDR2: LNHDA and SQIVND (reference sequence). The CDR3 has 13 amino acids. V was pared by 2 bases and J by 2 bases, with 7 bases between.

V gene TRBV9 combines with J gene TRBJ1-2, with 7 bases matching TRBD1. In germline, CDR1 is SGDLS, CDR2 YYNGEE. The CDR3 totals 16 residues. V was pared by 3 bases and J by 5 bases, with 13 bases of the junction left unmatched. CDR3: CASSAETGSPLYGYTF. The DNA of the CDR3 is TGTGCCAGCAGCGCCGAGACAGGGAGTCCACTATATGGCTACACCTTC.

The rearrangement links TRBV20-1 to TRBJ2-3; 15 bases agree with TRBD2. V gave up 4 bases and J gave up 7 bases; unmatched junction bases: 6. From germline, CDR1 is DFQATT and CDR2 SNEGSKA (reference sequence). CDR3 length: 15 residues. The CDR3 sequence: CSATEGLAGGNTQYF. CDR3 DNA sequence: TGCAGTGCTACCGAGGGACTAGCGGGGGGAAATACGCAGTATTTT.

V and J are TRBV6-1 and TRBJ1-4; D is undetermined. The CDR3 totals 16 residues. Trimming took off 7 bases at V and 0 bases at J, with 15 bases between the two ends. The germline CDR1 and CDR2 sequences are MNHNS and SASEGT. The CDR3 region is CASTVVDLTTNEKLFF. CDR3 nucleotide sequence: TGTGCCAGCACAGTCGTGGATCTCACAACTAATGAAAAACTGTTTTTT.

V is TRBV6-1 and J is TRBJ1-5; 9 bases are shared with TRBD1. The CDR3 consists of 18 residues. The germline gives CDR1 MNHNS, CDR2 SASEGT. V lost 3 bases to trimming and J lost 5 bases; unmatched junction nucleotides: 14. The CDR3 reads CASSDRDRVGVADQPQHF. For the CDR3, the DNA is TGTGCCAGCAGTGACCGGGACAGGGTGGGGGTGGCAGATCAGCCCCAGCATTTT.

The chain uses TRBV9 and TRBJ1-2, with 12 positions matching TRBD1. Germline assignment: CDR1 SGDLS and CDR2 YYNGEE. The CDR3 totals 14 residues. J gave up 8 bases and V 3 bases, and 5 bases lay outside the gene matches. DNA for the CDR3: TGTGCCAGCAGCGCGGGACAGGGGGCGGGCGGCTACACCTTC. As protein: CASSAGQGAGGYTF.

The chain uses TRBV20-1 and TRBJ2-1; a possible D gene is TRBD2 (7 bases). The germline CDR1 and CDR2 sequences are DFQATT and SNEGSKA (reference sequence). This CDR3 has 16 residues. The V gene lost 1 base and the J gene lost 1 base, with 14 bases spanning the gap. CDR3 nucleotide sequence: TGCAGTGCTAGAGGGGGGGCGGGGGAGTCCTACAATGAGCAGTTCTTC. The encoded protein is CSARGGAGESYNEQFF.

CDR3 in DNA: TGTGCCAGCAGCTGGGGCACAGGGGGCGGCTCTGGGGCCAACGTCCTGACTTTC. Protein sequence: CASSWGTGGGSGANVLTF. The genes are TRBV11-2 and TRBJ2-6; TRBD1 aligns across 9 bases. CDR1 is SGHAT, CDR2 FQNNGV, per germline. CDR3 length: 18 residues. The trim removed 4 bases at V and 0 bases at J, leaving 7 bases unmatched. The full variable domain, in which reference TRBV11-2 and TRBJ2-6 provide the parts outside the CDR3, is EAGVAQSPRYKIIEKRQSVAFWCNPISGHATLYWYQQILGQGPKLLIQFQNNGVVDDSQLPKDRFSAERLKGVDSTLKIQPAKLEDSAVYLCASSWGTGGGSGANVLTFGAGSRLTVL.

The chain links TRBV6-4 to TRBJ2-2; TRBD1 is a possible D gene (6 bases). In germline, CDR1 is MRHNA, CDR2 SNTAGT. The CDR3 has 15 amino acids. Trimming removed 6 bases at V and 4 bases at J, with 15 bases between. The CDR3 region is CASSPARGGTGELFF. For the CDR3, the DNA is TGTGCCAGCAGCCCCGCCAGGGGCGGCACCGGGGAGCTGTTTTTT.

In this sample, this clonotype turned up a few times. V and J are TRBV20-1 and TRBJ1-1; 9 bases fit TRBD1. The germline V gene has CDR1 DFQATT and CDR2 SNEGSKA (reference sequence). The CDR3 totals 15 residues. V was clipped by 1 base and J by 5 bases; unmatched bases: 8. The chain's CDR3 is CSARADRGVKTEAFF. For the CDR3, the DNA is TGCAGTGCTAGAGCGGACAGGGGTGTTAAAACTGAAGCTTTCTTT.

This chain uses TRBV27 with TRBJ1-1; D gene uncertain. The germline V and J ends were trimmed by 4 bases and 8 bases, with 17 bases remaining between them. Germline lookup yields CDR1 MNHEY and CDR2 SMNVEV (reference sequence). CDR3 length equals 14 residues. The CDR3 DNA sequence: TGTGCCAGCAGTTGGCTAAGGTCCACCTCGGAAGCTTTCTTT. Encoded protein: CASSWLRSTSEAFF.

The V gene is TRBV5-1, the J gene TRBJ2-7; D remains ambiguous. Germline V CDR1 and CDR2: SGHRS, YFSETQ. V gave up 4 bases and J gave up 3 bases, with 11 bases separating them. The CDR3 sequence is 13 residues long. This chain's CDR3 is CASSPDGYYEQYF. In nucleotides, the CDR3 is TGCGCCAGCAGCCCAGACGGTTACTACGAGCAGTACTTC.

This sequence joins TRBV19 and TRBJ1-2; 8 nucleotides match TRBD1. CDR1 is LNHDA, CDR2 SQIVND, per germline (reference sequence). V shed 7 bases, J shed 6 bases, and the junction held 7 bases outside the gene matches. The CDR3 has 13 residues. In nucleotides, the CDR3 is TGTGCCAGTACTCCGGACAGGGATCATGGCTACACCTTC. Protein sequence: CASTPDRDHGYTF.

The genes are TRBV2 and TRBJ1-4, with D perhaps TRBD1 (6 bases). Trimming removed 6 bases from V and 7 bases from J, with 18 bases in between. This CDR3 is built from 15 residues. Per germline, CDR1 SNHLY and CDR2 FYNNEI. The CDR3 nucleotides are TGTGCCAGCAGGCCTATCCGGGACACCGGTGAAAAACTGTTTTTT. The encoded protein is CASRPIRDTGEKLFF. Full variable domain (missing parts from reference TRBV2 and TRBJ1-4): EPEVTQTPSHQVTQMGQEVILRCVPISNHLYFYWYRQILGQKVEFLVSFYNNEISEKSEIFDDQFSVERPDGSNFTLKIRSTKLEDSAMYFCASRPIRDTGEKLFFGSGTQLSVL.

The gene calls are TRBV5-1 and TRBJ2-3; D call uncertain. The CDR3 length is 16 residues. V lost 1 base and J lost 4, with 16 bases in between. Germline lookup yields CDR1 SGHRS and CDR2 YFSETQ. Here the CDR3 reads CASSLTTASAPDTQYF. The CDR3 DNA is TGCGCCAGCAGCTTGACGACTGCGAGCGCCCCAGATACGCAGTATTTT.

V and J are TRBV20-1 and TRBJ1-6; D is uncertain. In germline, CDR1 is DFQATT, CDR2 SNEGSKA (reference sequence). The CDR3 length is 13 residues. Between the trimmed V and J ends, which lost 3 bases and 5 bases, there was a span of 8 bases. The CDR3, as DNA: TGCAGTGCTAGCCGGGTAGATAATTCACCCCTCCACTTT. Protein: CSASRVDNSPLHF.

This clonotype was seen once. This chain joins TRBV6-2 or TRBV6-3 and TRBJ2-7, with D tentatively TRBD2 (6 bases). From germline, CDR1 is MNHEY and CDR2 SVGEGT. This CDR3 is built from 11 residues. The germline V and J ends were trimmed by 8 bases and 5 bases, with 10 bases remaining between them. CDR3 sequence (DNA): TGTGCCAGCGGGTGGGGGGACGAGCAGTACTTC. It yields the protein CASGWGDEQYF.

This clonotype was seen only a few times. This sequence joins TRBV7-9 and TRBJ2-6, with D perhaps assigned TRBD1 or TRBD2 (6 bases each). The germline V gene has CDR1 SEHNR and CDR2 FQNEAQ (reference sequence). The CDR3 contains 19 residues. Trimming pared 1 base from V and 0 bases from J, leaving 16 bases between. The CDR3 coding sequence is TGTGCCAGCAGCTTAGGGGGGCTGGGACTGGTCTCTGGGGCCAACGTCCTGACTTTC. The encoded protein is CASSLGGLGLVSGANVLTF. Based on the CDR3 plus reference TRBV7-9 and TRBJ2-6, the full variable domain is DTGVSQNPRHKITKRGQNVTFRCDPISEHNRLYWYRQTLGQGPEFLTYFQNEAQLEKSRLLSDRFSAERPKGSFSTLEIQRTEQGDSAMYLCASSLGGLGLVSGANVLTFGAGSRLTVL.

This rearrangement joins TRBV4-3 to TRBJ1-5; D unclear. This CDR3 comprises 15 residues. Trimming took off 0 bases at V and 7 bases at J, with 13 bases between the two ends. CDR1 is LGHNA and CDR2 is YSLEER in the germline V gene. The CDR3 loop reads CASSQDNQLGQPQHF. CDR3 nucleotides: TGCGCCAGCAGCCAAGATAACCAGCTTGGCCAGCCCCAGCATTTT.

This clonotype turned up a few times. The chain couples TRBV7-2 to TRBJ2-2; D is undetermined. The length of the CDR3 is 13 residues. Germline CDR1 and CDR2: SGHTA and FQGNSA. Trimming removed 1 base from V and 7 bases from J, with 7 bases in between. CDR3 bases: TGTGCCAGCAGCTTAGACCCGGGCGGGGAGCTGTTTTTT. The encoded protein is CASSLDPGGELFF.

This rearrangement joins TRBV19 to TRBJ2-2; D is unclear. V dropped 3 bases and J dropped 6 bases, with 2 bases sitting between them. The length of the CDR3 is 11 residues. Per the germline V gene, CDR1 is LNHDA and CDR2 is SQIVND (reference sequence). CDR3 DNA: TGTGCCAGTAGTATCCCCGGGGAGCTGTTTTTT. Its protein is CASSIPGELFF.

This chain joins TRBV7-8 and TRBJ2-2; D not resolved. CDR1 is SGHVS, CDR2 FQNEAQ, per germline. Trimming pared 4 bases from V and 1 base from J, leaving 10 bases between. The CDR3 runs 15 residues. The CDR3 DNA follows: TGTGCCAGCAGCTCCCGGGCCGTGAACACCGGGGAGCTGTTTTTT. It encodes CASSSRAVNTGELFF. Full variable domain (missing parts from reference TRBV7-8 and TRBJ2-2): GAGVSQSPRYKVAKRGQDVALRCDPISGHVSLFWYQQALGQGPEFLTYFQNEAQLDKSGLPSDRFFAERPEGSVSTLKIQRTQQEDSAVYLCASSSRAVNTGELFFGEGSRLTVL.

The chain couples TRBV5-5 to TRBJ1-5, with D possibly being TRBD1 (5 bases). The CDR3 covers 16 residues. Deletions cut 1 base from V and 0 bases from J, with 11 bases between. Germline V lookup: CDR1 SGHKS, CDR2 YYEKEE (reference sequence). Here the CDR3 reads CASSLSGGNSNQPQHF. CDR3 DNA sequence: TGTGCCAGCAGCTTGTCCGGGGGAAATAGCAATCAGCCCCAGCATTTT.

The V gene is TRBV18, the J gene TRBJ1-1, with a tentative D call TRBD1 (5 bases). This CDR3 is 14 amino acids long. The germline V gene has CDR1 KGHSH and CDR2 LQKENI. With 4 bases removed from V and 4 bases from J, the gap between germline ends came to 13 bases. The CDR3: CASSLHFGTTEAFF. In nucleotides, the CDR3 is TGTGCCAGCTCACTACACTTTGGGACCACTGAAGCTTTCTTT.

The chain recombines TRBV6-5 with TRBJ2-7, with D perhaps being TRBD1 or TRBD2 (6 bases each). Germline V lookup: CDR1 MNHEY, CDR2 SVGAGI. This CDR3 is built from 15 residues. Between the trimmed V and J ends, which lost 0 bases and 3 bases, there was a span of 12 bases. CDR3 in DNA: TGTGCCAGCAGTTACTCGAGGGGGAGGAACTACGAGCAGTACTTC. Translation gives CASSYSRGRNYEQYF.

V usage is TRBV5-1 and J usage is TRBJ1-1; 7 bases align to TRBD1. V lost 4 bases to trimming and J lost 4 bases; unmatched junction nucleotides: 4. The germline V gene encodes CDR1 SGHRS and CDR2 YFSETQ. CDR3 length: 13 amino acids. This chain's CDR3 is CASSLTGLTEAFF. Written as DNA, the CDR3 is TGCGCCAGCAGCCTGACAGGGCTCACTGAAGCTTTCTTT.

This clonotype counts as large. The chain carries TRBV7-2 and TRBJ2-7; D remains ambiguous. CDR1 is SGHTA and CDR2 is FQGNSA in the germline V gene. The germline V and J ends were trimmed by 3 bases and 0 bases, with 9 bases remaining between them. The CDR3 consists of 14 residues. CDR3 DNA sequence: TGTGCCAGCAGCTTCGGCAGTAGCTCCTACGAGCAGTACTTC. This encodes CASSFGSSSYEQYF.

V gene TRBV18 combines with J gene TRBJ2-3, with 9 positions matching TRBD2. The germline gives CDR1 KGHSH, CDR2 LQKENI. The V gene end was trimmed by 3 bases and the J gene end by 3 bases; junction bases not matched to a gene: 7. CDR3 length: 16 residues. The CDR3 reads CASSPLSGGGTDTQYF. For the CDR3, the DNA is TGTGCCAGCTCACCCCTTAGCGGGGGTGGGACAGATACGCAGTATTTT.